This TCR beta chain was sequenced for a study of CD8 T cells in ankylosing spondylitis. At least ten counts were recorded for this clonotype. Each CDR3 protein gets one entry after TCRdb re-called the 5' RACE reads with MiXCR. The sample contains some 130,000 distinct CDR3 sequences, approximately 7.3% of which appear only once. The CDR3 length is 17 residues. Trimming took off 0 bases at V and 4 bases at J, with 16 bases between the two ends. CDR1 LNHNV and CDR2 YYDKDF come from the germline V gene (reference sequence). The chain uses TRBV15 and TRBJ1-3; no clear D gene. This clonotype originated in a female donor with ankylosing spondylitis or in good health (not recorded which). The sequencing input was blood, either unsorted or a sorted T cell fraction (not recorded which). Here the CDR3 reads CATSRDLGGAIGNTIYF. The CDR3 DNA follows: TGTGCCACCAGCAGAGATCTAGGCGGAGCTATCGGAAACACCATATATTTT.